This passage covers 15 T cell receptor beta chains from one sample sequenced in a study of blood T cell repertoires in COVID-19 (dated by TCRdb to the early 2020s). Library construction relied on the immunoSEQ multiplex PCR assay. In TCRdb, the immuneACCESS table is reduced to in-frame sequences with V and J assigned. These tables do not hold every clone; where another copy was compared, an unresolved V gene accounts for under half, and the others remain unexplained. The sample profile shows about 100,000 clones; roughly 84% of them were found once. Roughly 12% of the sample is in the top ten clones. Sequencing was carried out using peripheral blood. Source of these receptors: a human donor in a cohort sampled during active COVID-19.

This rearrangement joins TRBV13 to TRBJ1-1; 7 nucleotides align to TRBD1. After removal of 7 bases from V and 4 bases from J, the junction contained 9 bases not matched to a gene. This CDR3 has 14 amino acids. Germline lookup yields CDR1 PRHDT and CDR2 FYEKMQ (reference sequence). CDR3 nucleotide sequence: TGTGCCAGCATCAACAGGGGTTGGAGCACTGAAGCTTTCTTT. The encoded protein is CASINRGWSTEAFF.

This clone was found a few times. The rearrangement uses TRBV6-2 or TRBV6-3 and TRBJ1-2; 8 nucleotides agree with TRBD1. The J segment lost 1 base and the V segment lost 5 bases, leaving 12 bases of the junction unmatched. Looked up from germline, CDR1 is MNHEY and CDR2 is SVGEGT. The length of the CDR3 is 17 residues. In nucleotides, the CDR3 is TGTGCCAGCAGTGCGTGGACAGGGTCCCGGCTTAACTATGGCTACACCTTC. This encodes CASSAWTGSRLNYGYTF.

The J gene is TRBJ2-1, the V gene TRBV7-2; TRBD2 matches 14 bases. Germline V gives CDR1 SGHTA, CDR2 FQGNSA. V was clipped by 5 bases and J by 6 bases; unmatched bases: 3. The CDR3 totals 15 residues. This CDR3 reads CASSLGTSGSNEQFF. CDR3 nucleotides: TGTGCCAGCAGCCTCGGGACTAGCGGGAGCAATGAGCAGTTCTTC. Variable domain in full (rest from reference TRBV7-2 and TRBJ2-1): GAGVSQSPSNKVTEKGKDVELRCDPISGHTALYWYRQSLGQGLEFLIYFQGNSAPDKSGLPSDRFSAERTGGSVSTLTIQRTQQEDSAVYLCASSLGTSGSNEQFFGPGTRLTVL.

The gene calls are TRBV19 and TRBJ1-1; 7 bases line up with TRBD1. Germline CDR1 LNHDA, CDR2 SQIVND (reference sequence). V shed 3 bases and J 3 bases; nucleotides not matched to a gene: 7. The CDR3 contains 15 residues. This CDR3 is CASSMTGYEDTEAFF. The CDR3 DNA reads as TGTGCCAGTAGTATGACAGGGTATGAGGACACTGAAGCTTTCTTT.

This sequence joins TRBV25-1 and TRBJ2-1; 11 nucleotides line up with TRBD2. Losses at the gene ends were 4 bases for V and 4 bases for J; bases not matched to a gene: 3. The germline CDR1 and CDR2 sequences are MGHDK and SYGVNS. The CDR3 sequence is 15 residues long. The CDR3 bases are TGTGCCAGCAGTGTAGCGGGGGGGCTGTACAATGAGCAGTTCTTC. It translates to CASSVAGGLYNEQFF.

The chain recombines TRBV19 with TRBJ2-5, with 8 bases lining up with TRBD2. CDR3 length: 14 amino acids. Trimming took 6 bases from V and 5 from J; bases not matched to a gene: 8. Germline lookup yields CDR1 LNHDA and CDR2 SQIVND (reference sequence). CDR3 amino acids: CASSRGGVEETQYF. CDR3 sequence (DNA): TGTGCCAGTAGCCGGGGGGGTGTAGAGGAGACCCAGTACTTC.

This chain links TRBV15 with TRBJ2-1; D perhaps matches TRBD2 (5 bases). CDR1 and CDR2 (germline): LNHNV, YYDKDF (reference sequence). Trimming took off 3 bases at V and 5 bases at J, with 17 bases between the two ends. There are 16 residues in the CDR3. This CDR3 reads CATSSPGSSGDNEQFF. DNA of the CDR3: TGTGCCACCAGCAGTCCCGGGTCCTCCGGGGACAATGAGCAGTTCTTC.

The chain recombines TRBV11-3 with TRBJ2-3; 8 bases are a match to TRBD2. The junction had 6 bases not matched to a gene; V was cut back by 3 bases and J by 4 bases. This CDR3 region has 15 residues. The germline V gene has CDR1 SGHNT and CDR2 YENEEA. Written as DNA, the CDR3 is TGTGCCAGCAGCTTCCCGGGGGGGCCCGCAGATACGCAGTATTTT. Translation: CASSFPGGPADTQYF.

This chain uses TRBV5-1 with TRBJ1-3, with D tentatively TRBD1 (5 bases). V dropped 5 bases and J dropped 4 bases, with 13 bases sitting between them. CDR3 size: 14 residues. CDR1 SGHRS and CDR2 YFSETQ come from the germline V gene. The CDR3 nucleotides read TGCGCCAGCAGGATGGACACCCCCGGAAACACCATATATTTT. Translation gives CASRMDTPGNTIYF.

The chain carries TRBV11-3 and TRBJ2-2; TRBD2 might be the D (6 bases). The CDR3 is made up of 17 amino acids. Germline CDR1 and CDR2: SGHNT and YENEEA. Between the trimmed V and J ends, which lost 3 bases and 1 base, there was a span of 15 bases. CDR3 protein: CASSFQGSGRNTGELFF. CDR3 bases: TGTGCCAGCAGCTTCCAGGGTAGCGGTAGGAACACCGGGGAGCTGTTTTTT. Full variable domain (rest looked up from reference TRBV11-3 and TRBJ2-2): EAGVVQSPRYKIIEKKQPVAFWCNPISGHNTLYWYLQNLGQGPELLIRYENEEAVDDSQLPKDRFSAERLKGVDSTLKIQPAELGDSAVYLCASSFQGSGRNTGELFFGEGSRLTVL.

This clone was detected once. This chain joins TRBV7-2 and TRBJ2-7; 8 positions agree with TRBD1. CDR3 length: 15 residues. Germline V lookup: CDR1 SGHTA, CDR2 FQGNSA. Losses at the gene ends were 3 bases for V and 1 base for J; bases not matched to a gene: 5. CDR3 bases: TGTGCCAGCAGCTTGATGGGACAGGAATCCTACGAGCAGTACTTC. Translated: CASSLMGQESYEQYF.

The chain joins TRBV9 to TRBJ2-2; 7 nucleotides match TRBD2. CDR1 SGDLS and CDR2 YYNGEE come from the germline V gene. This CDR3 is built from 13 residues. The V and J ends lost 8 bases and 1 base, in that order; junction bases with no gene match: 2. Here the CDR3 DNA reads TGTGCCAGTGGCGGGGGGAACACCGGGGAGCTGTTTTTT. It codes for CASGGGNTGELFF.

CDR3 sequence: CASSPGTGKYEQYF. CDR3 nucleotides: TGTGCCAGCAGTCCCGGGACAGGGAAGTACGAGCAGTACTTC. This chain connects TRBV6-5 to TRBJ2-7; 9 nucleotides agree with TRBD1. After removal of 5 bases from V and 4 bases from J, the junction contained 6 bases not matched to a gene. The CDR3 sequence is 14 residues long. Germline-derived CDR1 and CDR2 are MNHEY and SVGAGI.

The chain uses TRBV7-2 and TRBJ1-2; D unclear. The germline V and J ends were trimmed by 5 bases and 6 bases, with 16 bases remaining between them. CDR3 length: 14 amino acids. Germline values: CDR1 SGHTA, CDR2 FQGNSA. CDR3 loop: CASSPGSRGDGYTF. DNA of the CDR3: TGTGCCAGCAGCCCCGGGTCAAGAGGCGATGGCTACACCTTC.

The gene calls are TRBV12-3 or TRBV12-4 and TRBJ2-2; no clear D. V lost 5 bases and J 7 bases, leaving 11 bases between the germline ends. The CDR3 is 13 amino acids. The CDR3 is CASSLREVGELFF. The CDR3 coding sequence is TGTGCCAGCAGTCTCCGTGAGGTCGGGGAGCTGTTTTTT.